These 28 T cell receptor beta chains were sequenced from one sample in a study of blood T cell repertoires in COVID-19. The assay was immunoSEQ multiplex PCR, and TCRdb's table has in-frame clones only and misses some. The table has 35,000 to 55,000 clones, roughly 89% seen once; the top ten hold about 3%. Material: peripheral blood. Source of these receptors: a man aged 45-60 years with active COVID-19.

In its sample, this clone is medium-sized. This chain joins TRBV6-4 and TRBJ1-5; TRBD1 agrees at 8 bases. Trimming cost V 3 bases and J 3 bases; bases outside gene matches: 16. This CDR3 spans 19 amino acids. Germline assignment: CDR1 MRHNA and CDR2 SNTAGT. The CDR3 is CASSEHRQGTRVDNQPQHF. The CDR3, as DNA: TGTGCCAGCAGTGAACACCGACAGGGGACCAGGGTGGACAATCAGCCCCAGCATTTT.

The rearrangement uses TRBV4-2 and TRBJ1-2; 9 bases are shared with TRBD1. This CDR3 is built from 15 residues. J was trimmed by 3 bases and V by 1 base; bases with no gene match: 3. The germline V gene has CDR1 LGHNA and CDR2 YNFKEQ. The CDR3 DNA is TGTGCCAGCAGCCAAGTCTGGACAGGGGACTATGGCTACACCTTC. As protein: CASSQVWTGDYGYTF.

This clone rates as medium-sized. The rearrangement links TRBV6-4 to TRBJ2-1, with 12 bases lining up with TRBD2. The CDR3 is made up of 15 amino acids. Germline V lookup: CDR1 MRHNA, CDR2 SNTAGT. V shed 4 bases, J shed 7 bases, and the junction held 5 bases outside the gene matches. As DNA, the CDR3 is TGTGCCAGCAGTGCAACTAGCGGGGGGTTTAATGAGCAGTTCTTC. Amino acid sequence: CASSATSGGFNEQFF.

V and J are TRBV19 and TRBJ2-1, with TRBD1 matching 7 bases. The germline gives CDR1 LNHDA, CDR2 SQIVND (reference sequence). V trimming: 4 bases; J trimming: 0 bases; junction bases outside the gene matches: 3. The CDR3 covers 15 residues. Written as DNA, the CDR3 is TGTGCCAGTAGTAGACAGGGTTTCTCCTACAATGAGCAGTTCTTC. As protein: CASSRQGFSYNEQFF. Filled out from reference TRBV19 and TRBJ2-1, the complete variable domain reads DGGITQSPKYLFRKEGQNVTLSCEQNLNHDAMYWYRQDPGQGLRLIYYSQIVNDFQKGDIAEGYSVSREKKESFPLTVTSAQKNPTAFYLCASSRQGFSYNEQFFGPGTRLTVL.

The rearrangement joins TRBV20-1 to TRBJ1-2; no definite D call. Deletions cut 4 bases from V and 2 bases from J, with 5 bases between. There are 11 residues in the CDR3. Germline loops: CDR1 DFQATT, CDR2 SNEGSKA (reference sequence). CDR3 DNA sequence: TGCAGTGCTATGGAGAACTATGGCTACACCTTC. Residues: CSAMENYGYTF.

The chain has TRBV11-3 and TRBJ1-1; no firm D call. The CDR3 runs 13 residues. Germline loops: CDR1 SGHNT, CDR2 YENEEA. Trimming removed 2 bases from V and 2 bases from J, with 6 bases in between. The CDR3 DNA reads TGTGCCAGCAGCTTAATCCCAAACACTGAAGCTTTCTTT. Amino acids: CASSLIPNTEAFF.

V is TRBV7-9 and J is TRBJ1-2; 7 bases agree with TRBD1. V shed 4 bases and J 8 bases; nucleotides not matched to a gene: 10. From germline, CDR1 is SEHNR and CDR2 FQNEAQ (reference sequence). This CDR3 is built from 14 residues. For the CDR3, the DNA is TGTGCCAGCAGCTCCGCGACAGGGCTCGGCGGCTACACCTTC. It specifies CASSSATGLGGYTF.

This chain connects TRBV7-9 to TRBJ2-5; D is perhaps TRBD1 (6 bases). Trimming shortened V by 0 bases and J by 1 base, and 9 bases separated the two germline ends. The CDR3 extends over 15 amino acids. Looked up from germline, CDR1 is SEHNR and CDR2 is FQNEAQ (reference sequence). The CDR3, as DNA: TGTGCCAGCAGCTTAGCGTACAGGGTCCAAGAGACCCAGTACTTC. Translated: CASSLAYRVQETQYF.

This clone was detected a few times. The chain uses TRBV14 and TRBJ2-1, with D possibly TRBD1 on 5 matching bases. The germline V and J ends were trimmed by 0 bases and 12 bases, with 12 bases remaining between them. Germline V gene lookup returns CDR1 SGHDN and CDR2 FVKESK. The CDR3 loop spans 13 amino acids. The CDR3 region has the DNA TGTGCCAGCAGCCAAGATGGGGTTAGGGGGCAGTTCTTC. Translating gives CASSQDGVRGQFF.

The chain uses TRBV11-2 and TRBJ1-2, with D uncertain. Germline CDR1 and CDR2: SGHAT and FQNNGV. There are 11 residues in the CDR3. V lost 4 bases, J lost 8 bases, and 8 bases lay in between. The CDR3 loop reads CASSSRGGYTF. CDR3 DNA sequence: TGTGCCAGCAGCTCACGCGGCGGCTACACCTTC.

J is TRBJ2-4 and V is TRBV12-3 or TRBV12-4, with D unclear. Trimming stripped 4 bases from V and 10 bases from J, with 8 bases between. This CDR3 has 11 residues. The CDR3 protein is CASSSGWIQYF. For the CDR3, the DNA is TGTGCCAGCAGTTCGGGTTGGATTCAGTACTTC.

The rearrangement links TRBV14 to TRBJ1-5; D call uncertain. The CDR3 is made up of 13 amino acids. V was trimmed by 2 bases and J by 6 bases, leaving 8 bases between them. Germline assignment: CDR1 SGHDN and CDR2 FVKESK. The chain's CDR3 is CASSQFSGQPQHF. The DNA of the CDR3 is TGTGCCAGCAGCCAATTTAGTGGTCAGCCCCAGCATTTT.

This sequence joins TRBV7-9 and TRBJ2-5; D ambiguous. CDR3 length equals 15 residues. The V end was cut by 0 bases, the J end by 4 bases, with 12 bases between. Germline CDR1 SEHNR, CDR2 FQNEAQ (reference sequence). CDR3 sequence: CASSLASGLRETQYF. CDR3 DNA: TGTGCCAGCAGCTTAGCATCGGGTCTTCGAGAGACCCAGTACTTC.

This CDR3 is CASREYRGPEAFF. The DNA for the CDR3 is TGTGCCAGCAGGGAATACAGGGGACCTGAAGCTTTCTTT. This rearrangement joins TRBV12-3 or TRBV12-4 to TRBJ1-1, with 7 bases that match TRBD1. V shed 6 bases and J 6 bases; nucleotides not matched to a gene: 7. The CDR3 has 13 amino acids.

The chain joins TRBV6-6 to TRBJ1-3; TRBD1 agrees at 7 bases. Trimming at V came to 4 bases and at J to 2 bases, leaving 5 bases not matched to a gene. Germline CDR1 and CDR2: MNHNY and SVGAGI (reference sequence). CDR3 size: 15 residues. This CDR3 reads CASSFQGVTGNTIYF. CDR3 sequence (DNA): TGTGCCAGCAGTTTCCAGGGGGTAACTGGAAACACCATATATTTT.

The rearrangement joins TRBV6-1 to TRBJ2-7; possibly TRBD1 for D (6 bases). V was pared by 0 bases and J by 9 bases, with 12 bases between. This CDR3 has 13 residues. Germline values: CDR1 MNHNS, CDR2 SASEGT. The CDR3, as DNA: TGTGCCAGCAGTGAAGCGCCGAGGGGGAGGCAGTACTTC. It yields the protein CASSEAPRGRQYF.

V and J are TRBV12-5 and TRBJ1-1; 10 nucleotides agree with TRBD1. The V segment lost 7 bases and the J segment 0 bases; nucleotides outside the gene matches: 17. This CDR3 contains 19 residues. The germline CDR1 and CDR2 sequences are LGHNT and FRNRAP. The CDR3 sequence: CASAPGQGLQNPMNTEAFF. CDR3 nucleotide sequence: TGTGCTAGTGCCCCGGGACAGGGGCTTCAAAACCCCATGAACACTGAAGCTTTCTTT.

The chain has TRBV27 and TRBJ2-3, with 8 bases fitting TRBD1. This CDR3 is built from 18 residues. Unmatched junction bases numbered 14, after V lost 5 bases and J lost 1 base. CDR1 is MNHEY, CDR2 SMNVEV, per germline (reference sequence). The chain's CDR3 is CASSLLGQGGARTDTQYF. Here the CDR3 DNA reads TGTGCCAGCAGTCTCCTAGGACAGGGCGGGGCACGCACAGATACGCAGTATTTT.

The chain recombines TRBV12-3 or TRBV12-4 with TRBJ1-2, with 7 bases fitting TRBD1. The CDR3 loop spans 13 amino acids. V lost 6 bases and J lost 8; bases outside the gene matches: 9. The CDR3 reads CASRTDRVMGYTF. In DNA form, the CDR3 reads TGTGCCAGCAGGACCGACAGGGTGATGGGCTACACCTTC.

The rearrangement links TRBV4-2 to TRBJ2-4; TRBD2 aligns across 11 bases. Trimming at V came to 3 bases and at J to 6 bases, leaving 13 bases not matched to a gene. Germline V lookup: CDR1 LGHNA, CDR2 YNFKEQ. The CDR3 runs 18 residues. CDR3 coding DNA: TGTGCCAGCAGCCAGGGCCGGCTAGCGGGGGGTCTTGGAAACATTCAGTACTTC. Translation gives CASSQGRLAGGLGNIQYF.

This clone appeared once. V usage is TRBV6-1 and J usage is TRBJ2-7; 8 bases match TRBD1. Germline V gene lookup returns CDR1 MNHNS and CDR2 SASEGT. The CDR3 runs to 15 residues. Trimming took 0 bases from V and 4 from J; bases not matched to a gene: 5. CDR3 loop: CASSEAQGAPYEQYF. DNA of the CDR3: TGTGCCAGCAGTGAAGCGCAGGGGGCGCCTTACGAGCAGTACTTC.

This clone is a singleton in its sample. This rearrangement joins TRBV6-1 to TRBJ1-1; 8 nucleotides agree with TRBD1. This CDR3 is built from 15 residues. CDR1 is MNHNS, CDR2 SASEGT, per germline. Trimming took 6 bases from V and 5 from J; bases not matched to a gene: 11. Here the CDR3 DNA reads TGTGCCAGCAGCCAGCTTGGACAGGGAAAAACTGAAGCTTTCTTT. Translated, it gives CASSQLGQGKTEAFF.

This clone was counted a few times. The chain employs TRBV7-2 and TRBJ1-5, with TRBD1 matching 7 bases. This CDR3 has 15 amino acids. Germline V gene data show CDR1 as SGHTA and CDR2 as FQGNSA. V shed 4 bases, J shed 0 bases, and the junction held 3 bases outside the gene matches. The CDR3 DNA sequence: TGTGCCAGCAGCTCGGGGACAGTTAGCAATCAGCCCCAGCATTTT. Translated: CASSSGTVSNQPQHF.

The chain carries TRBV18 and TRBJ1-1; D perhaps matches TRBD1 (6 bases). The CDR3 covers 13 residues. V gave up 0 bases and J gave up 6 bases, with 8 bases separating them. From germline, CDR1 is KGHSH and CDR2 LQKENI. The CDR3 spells CASSPPDSPEAFF. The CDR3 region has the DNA TGTGCCAGCTCACCACCGGACAGCCCTGAAGCTTTCTTT.

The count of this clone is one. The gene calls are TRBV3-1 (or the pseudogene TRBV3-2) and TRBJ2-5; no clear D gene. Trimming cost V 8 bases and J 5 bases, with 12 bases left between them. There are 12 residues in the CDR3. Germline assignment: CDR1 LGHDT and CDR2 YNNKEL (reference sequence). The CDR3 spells CASGLVVETQYF. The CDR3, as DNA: TGTGCCAGCGGCCTAGTAGTCGAGACCCAGTACTTC.

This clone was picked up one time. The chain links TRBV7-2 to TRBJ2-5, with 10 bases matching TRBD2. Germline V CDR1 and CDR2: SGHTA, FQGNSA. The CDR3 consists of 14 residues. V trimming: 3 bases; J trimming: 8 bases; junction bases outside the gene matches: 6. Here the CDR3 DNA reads TGTGCCAGCAGCTTGGGGCTAGCGGGGGAAACCCAGTACTTC. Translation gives CASSLGLAGETQYF.

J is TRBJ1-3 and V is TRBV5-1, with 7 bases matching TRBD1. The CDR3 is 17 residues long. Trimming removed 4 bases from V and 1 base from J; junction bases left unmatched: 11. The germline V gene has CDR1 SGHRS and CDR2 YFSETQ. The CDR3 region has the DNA TGCGCCAGCAGCCGAGGACAGGATCTGTTTTCTGGAAACACCATATATTTT. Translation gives CASSRGQDLFSGNTIYF.

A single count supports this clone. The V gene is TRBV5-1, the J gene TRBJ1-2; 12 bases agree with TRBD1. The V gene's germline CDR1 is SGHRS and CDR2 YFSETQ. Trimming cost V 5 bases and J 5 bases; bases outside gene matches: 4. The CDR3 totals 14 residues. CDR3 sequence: CASRGQGAFYGYTF. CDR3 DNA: TGCGCCAGCAGGGGACAGGGGGCGTTTTATGGCTACACCTTC.